The clone carrying this T cell receptor (beta chain) was counted a single time. The sample originates from a study of T cell changes during pregnancy in multiple sclerosis. This CDR3 is 14 amino acids long. Germline loops: CDR1 MNHNY, CDR2 SVGAGI (reference sequence). Unmatched junction bases numbered 12, after V lost 6 bases and J lost 9 bases. Repertoires were generated with immunoSEQ multiplex PCR, while TCRdb's copy carries only in-frame clones and drops some. This sample has about 38,000 clones, with nearly 90% found just once. The source of this sequence is a female donor with multiple sclerosis, enrolled in a pregnancy study. This specimen consisted of CD4+ T cells from peripheral blood mononuclear cells, obtained in the second trimester of pregnancy. The chain carries TRBV6-6 and TRBJ2-7; 9 nucleotides line up with TRBD1. This CDR3 is CASSHIRDRDRQYF. For the CDR3, the DNA is TGTGCCAGCAGCCACATCCGGGACAGGGATAGGCAGTACTTC.